The 10 T cell receptor beta chains below were found in one sample sequenced in a study of vaccination effects on CD4 cells after COVID-19. The antigens for these receptors are not known. Pools of viral peptides were used by the ViraFEST assay to expand antigen-specific CD4+ T cells ahead of sequencing. Having been cultured for around nine days, the cells underwent CD4+ T cell isolation. Vaccinated recipients, who were negative for nucleocapsid antibodies, had no history of SARS-CoV-2 infection. Here immunoSEQ multiplex PCR was the method, and the copy in TCRdb shows in-frame clones only, minus some. The data contain roughly 24,000 clones, about three quarters of them singletons. The sample in question was CD4+ T cells from PBMCs cultured with SARS-CoV-2 spike peptides, obtained before COVID-19 vaccination. The receptor source for this set is a human donor who received a COVID-19 vaccine.

The chain is built from TRBV3-1 (or the pseudogene TRBV3-2) and TRBJ2-4; D unclear. The CDR3 runs 12 residues. V gave up 0 bases and J gave up 13 bases, with 10 bases separating them. CDR1 is LGHDT and CDR2 is YNNKEL in the germline V gene (reference sequence). The CDR3 is CASSQDLKPQYF. The CDR3 nucleotides read TGTGCCAGCAGCCAAGATTTAAAGCCGCAGTACTTC.

In its sample, this clone was seen once. The gene calls are TRBV10-3 and TRBJ1-1; no definite D call. Trimming stripped 8 bases from V and 1 base from J, with 5 bases between. The CDR3 has 11 residues. The germline V gene encodes CDR1 ENHRY and CDR2 SYGVKD. As DNA, the CDR3 is TGTGCCATCGGGGAGAACACTGAAGCTTTCTTT. Its translation is CAIGENTEAFF.

The chain carries TRBV16 and TRBJ2-7; D may correspond to TRBD1 or TRBD2 (5 bases each). Germline V gene lookup returns CDR1 KGHSY and CDR2 FQNENV. The V end lost 6 bases, the J end lost 1 base, and 13 bases lay between the germline ends. This CDR3 comprises 14 residues. The CDR3 region is CASSPPGRSYEQYF. In DNA form, the CDR3 reads TGTGCCAGCAGTCCTCCGGGGCGGTCCTACGAGCAGTACTTC.

This chain links TRBV5-1 with TRBJ1-2, with D perhaps TRBD1 (5 bases). Trimming stripped 4 bases from V and 8 bases from J, with 15 bases between. This CDR3 spans 13 amino acids. Germline assignment: CDR1 SGHRS and CDR2 YFSETQ. In nucleotides, the CDR3 is TGCGCCAGCAGCCCTTTTCAAGGGGACGGCTACACCTTC. This sequence encodes CASSPFQGDGYTF.

The rearrangement joins TRBV13 to TRBJ2-1; D tentatively fits TRBD1 or TRBD2 (7 bases each). V was cut by 1 base and J by 6 bases, with 16 bases left in between. The V gene's germline CDR1 is PRHDT and CDR2 FYEKMQ (reference sequence). The CDR3 runs 16 residues. The DNA of the CDR3 is TGTGCCAGCAGCTTAGATCGAGGGGGCGGGGGCAATGAGCAGTTCTTC. This translates into CASSLDRGGGGNEQFF.

The V and J genes are TRBV5-1 and TRBJ2-1; 12 nucleotides align to TRBD1. The germline CDR1 and CDR2 sequences are SGHRS and YFSETQ. V lost 3 bases, J lost 7 bases, and 2 bases stayed unmatched. CDR3 length: 14 residues. CDR3 protein: CASSSGQGANEQFF. The CDR3 nucleotides are TGCGCCAGCAGCTCGGGACAGGGGGCAAATGAGCAGTTCTTC.

This clone was seen a few times. V and J are TRBV30 and TRBJ1-1; D remains unclear. The CDR3 spans 11 residues. Germline CDR1 GTSNPN, CDR2 SVGIG (reference sequence). V shed 3 bases and J shed 10 bases, with 12 bases lying between them. The CDR3 DNA reads TGTGCCTGGAGCCGCACCCGGGTAGCTTTCTTT. This translates into CAWSRTRVAFF.

J is TRBJ2-3 and V is TRBV6-1, with 9 bases lining up with TRBD2. The germline gives CDR1 MNHNS, CDR2 SASEGT. The ends lost 2 bases at V and 3 bases at J; junction bases unmatched: 12. The length of the CDR3 is 18 residues. The CDR3: CASSEFASGEAWTDTQYF. The CDR3 DNA sequence: TGTGCCAGCAGTGAATTTGCTAGCGGGGAGGCTTGGACAGATACGCAGTATTTT.

CDR3 DNA: TGTGCCAGCAGACAAGGAAATCAGCCCCAGCATTTT. Its protein is CASRQGNQPQHF. J is TRBJ1-5 and V is TRBV5-6; D unclear. The CDR3 has 12 residues. In germline, CDR1 is SGHDT, CDR2 YYEEEE. Trimming took off 5 bases at V and 4 bases at J, with 7 bases between the two ends.

V is TRBV10-3 and J is TRBJ2-1; 8 positions agree with TRBD2. V was pared by 11 bases and J by 0 bases, with 9 bases of the junction left unmatched. This CDR3 is 15 amino acids long. The V gene's germline CDR1 is ENHRY and CDR2 SYGVKD. CDR3 nucleotides: TGTGCCTCCAGGGTAGCGGGATCCTCCTACAATGAGCAGTTCTTC. It yields the protein CASRVAGSSYNEQFF.